The T cell receptor beta chain described here comes from a study of T cell responses to AZD1222 COVID-19 vaccine. Here immunoSEQ multiplex PCR was the method, and the copy in TCRdb shows in-frame clones only, minus some. The sample includes about 120,000 clones, over 75% of them seen just once. As for this clone: What it binds is not known.

General study points: Epitopes outside B.1.351 and B.1.1.7 mutated regions reportedly drew nearly half of spike TCRs. Samples come after the peak T cell response, not at day 14. Only six AZD1222 recipients tested seropositive at baseline.

This TCR derives from an adult in good health. The sample here was peripheral blood, taken on day 0 of AZD1222 vaccination.

CDR3: CASRRVRQGGPNTEAFF. The CDR3 DNA follows: TGTGCCAGCAGACGAGTCAGGCAGGGGGGGCCAAACACTGAAGCTTTCTTT. The chain combines TRBV6-6 with TRBJ1-1; 7 bases map to TRBD1. Looked up from germline, CDR1 is MNHNY and CDR2 is SVGAGI (reference sequence). V was pared by 6 bases and J by 2 bases, with 15 bases of the junction left unmatched. There are 17 residues in the CDR3.